This T cell receptor (beta chain) originates from a study of T-cell reconstitution after alpha-beta-depleted transplantation in children (dated by TCRdb to 2016 to 2017). For the wider study: Using TCR repertoire profiling, the study quantitatively followed how T-cell immune reconstitution unfolded in children after TCRalphabeta/CD19-depleted allogeneic hematopoietic cell transplantation. Results and caveats for the whole study, not just this receptor: In some patients, the high TCRbeta diversity seen at day 60 was put down to recipient T cells and intrathymic progenitors that had survived conditioning. Apparently early alphabetaT-cell count recovery about two months after transplant reportedly relied on only several hundred rapidly expanded clones derived from non-depleted graft cells. Over subsequent months, a decline in hyperexpanded clone frequencies was noted, and after one year, T-cell counts and TCRbeta diversity were mostly ascribed to newly produced T cells.

Relative to germline, V is 6 bases shorter and J is 6 bases shorter, with 17 bases between their ends. The germline V gene supplies CDR1 MGHDK and CDR2 SYGVNS. The CDR3 starts with the cysteine, ends with the phenylalanine, and has 14 residues. Only CDR3 DNA is held: 42 bases, read in frame from base 1. Libraries were constructed by PCR. The run used an Illumina HiSeq 2500. TCR libraries were prepared with molecular barcoding, using unique molecular identifiers to normalize TCRbeta repertoire quantification. TCRdb redid the processing of the public reads, applying fastp at Q25 and MiXCR, and retained in-frame beta chains. One record per CDR3 amino acid sequence lists the most common genes and DNA. Across this sample there are 780,000 or so distinct CDR3 sequences, with around 17% seen only once. The top ten hold approximately 4.5% of the sample. What this sample's treatment or condition label stands for: allogeneic hematopoietic cell transplantation with graft depleted of TCRalphabeta T cells and CD19 B cells. The children who served as transplant recipients had been given grafts of TCRalphabeta/CD19-depleted allogeneic hematopoietic cells.

This clonotype has only a few counts. What antigen it recognizes has not been identified. Base qualities are not provided; no much larger clone lies one nucleotide away. The specimen comprised PBMCs, mostly from graft donor cells, sampled 360 days after TCRalphabeta/CD19-depleted stem cell transplant. Here the chain combines TRBV25-1 and TRBJ1-1; the D gene is perhaps TRBD1, from 5 matching bases. The TCR was taken from a male patient aged 5 to 17 who had a stem cell transplant for acute lymphoblastic leukemia, so the T cells may come from the graft donor. The CDR3 is CASRGTGGGPEAFF. The nucleotides are TGTGCCAGCAGGGGAACAGGAGGAGGCCCTGAAGCTTTCTTT.